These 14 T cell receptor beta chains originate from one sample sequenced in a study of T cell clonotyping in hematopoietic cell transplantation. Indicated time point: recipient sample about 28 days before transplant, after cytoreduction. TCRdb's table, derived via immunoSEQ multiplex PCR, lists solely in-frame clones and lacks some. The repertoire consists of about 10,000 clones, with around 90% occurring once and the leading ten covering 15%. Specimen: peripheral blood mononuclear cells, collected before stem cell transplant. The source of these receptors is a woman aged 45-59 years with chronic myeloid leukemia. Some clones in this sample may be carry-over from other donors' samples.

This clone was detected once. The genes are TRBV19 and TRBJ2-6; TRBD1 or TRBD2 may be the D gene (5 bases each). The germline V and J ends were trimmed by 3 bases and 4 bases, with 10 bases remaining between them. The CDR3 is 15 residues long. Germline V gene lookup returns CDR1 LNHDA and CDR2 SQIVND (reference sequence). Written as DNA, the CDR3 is TGTGCCAGTAGTATTTCCCGGGACGGGGCCAACGTCCTGACTTTC. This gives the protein CASSISRDGANVLTF. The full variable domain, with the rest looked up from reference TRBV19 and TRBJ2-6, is DGGITQSPKYLFRKEGQNVTLSCEQNLNHDAMYWYRQDPGQGLRLIYYSQIVNDFQKGDIAEGYSVSREKKESFPLTVTSAQKNPTAFYLCASSISRDGANVLTFGAGSRLTVL.

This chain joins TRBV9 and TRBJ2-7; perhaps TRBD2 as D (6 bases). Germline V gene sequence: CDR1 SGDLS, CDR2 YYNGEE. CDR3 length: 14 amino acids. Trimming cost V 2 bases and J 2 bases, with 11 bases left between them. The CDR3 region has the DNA TGTGCCAGCAGCGTTAGCGGAGAAGCCTACGAGCAGTACTTC. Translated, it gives CASSVSGEAYEQYF.

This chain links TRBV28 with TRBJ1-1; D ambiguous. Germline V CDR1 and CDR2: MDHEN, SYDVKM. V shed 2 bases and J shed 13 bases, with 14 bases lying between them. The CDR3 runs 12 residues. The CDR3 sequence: CASSLRVSHIFF. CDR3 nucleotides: TGTGCCAGCAGTTTAAGAGTCAGCCATATTTTCTTT. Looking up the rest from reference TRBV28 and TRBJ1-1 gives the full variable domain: DVKVTQSSRYLVKRTGEKVFLECVQDMDHENMFWYRQDPGLGLRLIYFSYDVKMKEKGDIPEGYSVSREKKERFSLILESASTNQTSMYLCASSLRVSHIFFGQGTRLTVV.

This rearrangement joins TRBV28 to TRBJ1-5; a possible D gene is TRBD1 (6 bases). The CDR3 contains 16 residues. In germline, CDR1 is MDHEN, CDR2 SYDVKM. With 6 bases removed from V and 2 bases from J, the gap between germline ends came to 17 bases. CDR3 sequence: CASSRRGGAGNQPQHF. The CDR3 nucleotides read TGTGCCAGCAGCCGAAGGGGGGGCGCAGGCAATCAGCCCCAGCATTTT. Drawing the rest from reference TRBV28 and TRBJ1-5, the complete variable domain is DVKVTQSSRYLVKRTGEKVFLECVQDMDHENMFWYRQDPGLGLRLIYFSYDVKMKEKGDIPEGYSVSREKKERFSLILESASTNQTSMYLCASSRRGGAGNQPQHFGDGTRLSIL.

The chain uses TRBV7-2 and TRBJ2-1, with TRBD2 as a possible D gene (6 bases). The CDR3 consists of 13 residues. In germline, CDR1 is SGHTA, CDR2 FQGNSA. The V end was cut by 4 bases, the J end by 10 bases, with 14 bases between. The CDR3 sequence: CASSSTPGGEQFF. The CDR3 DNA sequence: TGTGCCAGCAGCTCCACCCCCGGAGGGGAGCAGTTCTTC.

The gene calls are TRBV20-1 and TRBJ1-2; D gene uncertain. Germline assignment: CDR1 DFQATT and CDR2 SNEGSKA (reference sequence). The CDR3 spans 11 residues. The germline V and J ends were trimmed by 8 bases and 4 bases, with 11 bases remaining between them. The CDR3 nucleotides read TGCAGTACGCGTTCGGTCTATGGCTACACCTTC. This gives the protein CSTRSVYGYTF.

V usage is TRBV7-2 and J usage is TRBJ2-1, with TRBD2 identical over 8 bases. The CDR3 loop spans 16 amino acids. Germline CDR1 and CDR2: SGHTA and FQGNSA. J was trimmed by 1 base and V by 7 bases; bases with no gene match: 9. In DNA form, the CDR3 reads TGTGCCAGCATCCCTCCAGGGACTAGATCCTACAATGAGCAGTTCTTC. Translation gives CASIPPGTRSYNEQFF.

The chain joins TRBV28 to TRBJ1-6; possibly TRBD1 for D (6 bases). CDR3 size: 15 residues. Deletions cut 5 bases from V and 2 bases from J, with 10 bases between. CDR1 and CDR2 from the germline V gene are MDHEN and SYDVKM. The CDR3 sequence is CASSTGPTYNSPLHF. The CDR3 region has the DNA TGTGCCAGCAGTACAGGGCCGACCTATAATTCACCCCTCCACTTT.

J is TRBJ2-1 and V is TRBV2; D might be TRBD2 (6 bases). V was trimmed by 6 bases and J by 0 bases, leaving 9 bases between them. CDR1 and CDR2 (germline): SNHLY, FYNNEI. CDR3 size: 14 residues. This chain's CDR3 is CASRGGSSYNEQFF. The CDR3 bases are TGTGCCAGCAGGGGGGGAAGCTCCTACAATGAGCAGTTCTTC.

The DNA for the CDR3 is TGCAGTGCTAGTGCCCAGTACTTC. Its translation: CSASAQYF. This chain joins TRBV20-1 and TRBJ2-5; D is undetermined. Germline CDR1 reads DFQATT; CDR2 reads SNEGSKA (reference sequence). The CDR3 totals 8 residues. The V end lost 3 bases, the J end lost 9 bases, and 2 bases lay between the germline ends.

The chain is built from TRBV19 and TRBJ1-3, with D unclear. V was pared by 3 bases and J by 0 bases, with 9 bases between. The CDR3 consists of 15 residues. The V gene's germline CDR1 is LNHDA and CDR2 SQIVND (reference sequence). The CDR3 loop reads CASSIGRSSGNTIYF. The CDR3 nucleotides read TGTGCCAGTAGTATCGGGCGGAGCTCTGGAAACACCATATATTTT.

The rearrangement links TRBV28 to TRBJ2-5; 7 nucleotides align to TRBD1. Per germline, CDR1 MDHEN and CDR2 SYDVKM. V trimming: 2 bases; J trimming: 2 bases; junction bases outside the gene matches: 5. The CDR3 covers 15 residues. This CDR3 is CASSLSHRGQETQYF. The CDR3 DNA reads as TGTGCCAGCAGTTTAAGCCACAGGGGACAAGAGACCCAGTACTTC.

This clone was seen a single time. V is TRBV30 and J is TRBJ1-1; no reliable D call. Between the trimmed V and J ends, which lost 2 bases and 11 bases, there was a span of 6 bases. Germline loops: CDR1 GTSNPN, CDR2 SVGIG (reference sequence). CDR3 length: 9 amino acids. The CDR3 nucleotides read TGTGCCTGGAGTCCCCCCGCTTTCTTT. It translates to CAWSPPAFF.

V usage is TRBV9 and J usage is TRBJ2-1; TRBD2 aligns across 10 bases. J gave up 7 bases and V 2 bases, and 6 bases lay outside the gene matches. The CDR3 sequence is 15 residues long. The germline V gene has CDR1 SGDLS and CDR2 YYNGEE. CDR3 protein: CASSVQAGGLNEQFF. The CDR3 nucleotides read TGTGCCAGCAGCGTTCAAGCGGGAGGGCTTAATGAGCAGTTCTTC.